The present T cell receptor beta chain was sequenced within a study of regulatory T cells in long-lasting Graves disease. Study-wide results and caveats: Persistent disease preferred TRBV28, TRBJ1-2 and TRBJ2-5; new disease, TRBV20-1 and TRBJ2-1. Tissue studied was limited to peripheral blood, excluding thyroid tissue. Compared with new cases, persistent Graves' patients showed reduced TCR diversity.

Arm-PCR of CDR3 regions with iRepertoire HTBI primers generated TCR beta libraries. TCRdb reprocessed the multiplex PCR reads with MiXCR, giving one entry per CDR3 protein. The repertoire consists of about 470,000 distinct CDR3 sequences, with about a fifth occurring once and the leading ten covering around 7%. Sample time point: persistent/refractory GD, antithyroid drugs over 5 years with positive TRAb. There was RNA extracted from PBMCs, and the TCR library was made from it. The authors drew around 9 milliliters of peripheral blood into EDTA tubes. Concerning this clonotype itself: What it recognizes is unknown.

Trimming at V came to 5 bases and at J to 0 bases, leaving 16 bases not matched to a gene. The CDR3 loop spans 18 amino acids. CDR1 and CDR2 from the germline V gene are SEHNR and FQNEAQ (reference sequence). The V call is TRBV7-9, the J call TRBJ2-7; 7 positions agree with TRBD2. The source of this sequence is a female donor with Graves disease. Source: peripheral blood mononuclear cells (PBMCs), taken when the disease was refractory, from a patient treated with antithyroid drugs. The CDR3: CASSPVWGGAISSYEQYF. The CDR3 DNA follows: TGTGCCAGCAGCCCAGTTTGGGGAGGGGCTATAAGCTCCTACGAGCAGTACTTC.